Following are 28 T cell receptor beta chains from one sample sequenced in a study of shared clonotypes between healthy human individuals. Data came from immunoSEQ multiplex PCR; TCRdb stores just in-frame clones and leaves some out. The profile shows millions of clones, over 85% of them singletons. Sequenced input: naive CD4+ T cells from PBMCs. Subset indicated: CD45RA+ positively selected. These receptors came from a man younger than 35 in good health. Some clones in this sample may be carry-over from other donors' samples.

The rearrangement joins TRBV6-1 to TRBJ2-1, with 8 positions matching TRBD2. J gave up 2 bases and V 6 bases, and 6 bases lay outside the gene matches. The CDR3 consists of 15 residues. The germline V gene encodes CDR1 MNHNS and CDR2 SASEGT. The CDR3 sequence is CASRTSGSAYNEQFF. CDR3 in DNA: TGTGCCAGCAGAACGAGCGGGAGCGCCTACAATGAGCAGTTCTTC.

This sequence joins TRBV30 and TRBJ1-4; D gene uncertain. The CDR3 has 13 amino acids. The V gene's germline CDR1 is GTSNPN and CDR2 SVGIG (reference sequence). Trimming pared 0 bases from V and 8 bases from J, leaving 10 bases between. CDR3 DNA: TGTGCCTGGAGTGTACTCCAAGCGGAAAAACTGTTTTTT. Translating it yields CAWSVLQAEKLFF.

The genes are TRBV5-1 and TRBJ2-2; no firm D call. The CDR3 has 13 amino acids. From germline, CDR1 is SGHRS and CDR2 YFSETQ. Trimming stripped 4 bases from V and 7 bases from J, with 11 bases between. CDR3 nucleotide sequence: TGCGCCAGCAGCGTCCGGGTCATCGGGGAGCTGTTTTTT. Encoded protein: CASSVRVIGELFF.

The V call is TRBV6-1, the J call TRBJ2-2; TRBD1 matches at 7 bases. Germline V lookup: CDR1 MNHNS, CDR2 SASEGT. The CDR3 has 19 residues. V lost 1 base, J lost 0 bases, and 11 bases stayed unmatched. The CDR3 reads CASSEGTGQMFANTGELFF. The CDR3 coding sequence is TGTGCCAGCAGTGAAGGGACGGGACAGATGTTCGCGAACACCGGGGAGCTGTTTTTT.

This chain uses TRBV2 with TRBJ2-5; 8 nucleotides match TRBD2. The V and J ends lost 7 bases and 2 bases, in that order; junction bases with no gene match: 6. This CDR3 is 14 amino acids long. The germline V gene has CDR1 SNHLY and CDR2 FYNNEI. The CDR3 sequence: CASIQLAVQETQYF. CDR3 nucleotide sequence: TGTGCCAGCATTCAACTAGCGGTACAAGAGACCCAGTACTTC.

This chain uses TRBV6-1 with TRBJ2-4; 8 nucleotides match TRBD1. CDR3 length: 14 amino acids. Trimming at V came to 5 bases and at J to 5 bases, leaving 5 bases not matched to a gene. Germline loops: CDR1 MNHNS, CDR2 SASEGT. The CDR3 protein is CASSPRTGQNIQYF. CDR3 DNA: TGTGCCAGCAGTCCTCGGACAGGGCAAAACATTCAGTACTTC.

CDR3 DNA: TGTGCCAGCAGCCCCAGTGGGGGACAGGGTGGGTCGGCCGGGGAGCTGTTTTTT. It encodes CASSPSGGQGGSAGELFF. V usage is TRBV9 and J usage is TRBJ2-2; 9 bases are shared with TRBD1. The V segment lost 4 bases and the J segment 6 bases; nucleotides outside the gene matches: 16. Per germline, CDR1 SGDLS and CDR2 YYNGEE. This CDR3 spans 18 amino acids.

Note on this clone: Other DNA sequences from this sample encode an identical CDR3 as well. The CDR3 sequence is CASSLWQGDTEAFF. Written as DNA, the CDR3 is TGTGCCAGCAGTTTGTGGCAGGGGGACACTGAAGCTTTCTTT. This chain links TRBV28 with TRBJ1-1; TRBD1 matches at 7 bases. Germline assignment: CDR1 MDHEN and CDR2 SYDVKM. This CDR3 comprises 14 residues. Losses at the gene ends were 3 bases for V and 3 bases for J; bases not matched to a gene: 4.

The chain recombines TRBV7-3 with TRBJ2-3; D is possibly TRBD2 (6 bases). V was shortened by 5 bases and J by 1 base, with 16 bases between the two germline ends. This CDR3 comprises 16 residues. CDR1 is SGHTA and CDR2 is FQGTGA in the germline V gene. DNA of the CDR3: TGTGCCAGCAGCATAGGCGGGGTTGTTGGCACAGATACGCAGTATTTT. Amino acid sequence: CASSIGGVVGTDTQYF. Together with reference TRBV7-3 and TRBJ2-3, the CDR3 gives the full variable domain: GAGVSQTPSNKVTEKGKYVELRCDPISGHTALYWYRQSLGQGPEFLIYFQGTGAADDSGLPNDRFFAVRPEGSVSTLKIQRTERGDSAVYLCASSIGGVVGTDTQYFGPGTRLTVL.

This sequence joins TRBV28 and TRBJ2-7; 9 nucleotides align to TRBD2. The germline CDR1 and CDR2 sequences are MDHEN and SYDVKM. The V gene end was trimmed by 6 bases and the J gene end by 5 bases; junction bases not matched to a gene: 8. This CDR3 region has 14 residues. This chain's CDR3 is CASRVSGSGNEQYF. DNA for the CDR3: TGTGCCAGCAGAGTTAGCGGGAGCGGCAACGAGCAGTACTTC.

The V and J genes are TRBV2 and TRBJ1-5; D gene uncertain. The CDR3 is made up of 12 amino acids. Trimming pared 6 bases from V and 5 bases from J, leaving 8 bases between. Germline-derived CDR1 and CDR2 are SNHLY and FYNNEI. CDR3 in DNA: TGTGCCAGCAGAGAGTTCGATCAGCCCCAGCATTTT. This translates into CASREFDQPQHF. The full variable domain, in which reference TRBV2 and TRBJ1-5 provide the parts outside the CDR3, is EPEVTQTPSHQVTQMGQEVILRCVPISNHLYFYWYRQILGQKVEFLVSFYNNEISEKSEIFDDQFSVERPDGSNFTLKIRSTKLEDSAMYFCASREFDQPQHFGDGTRLSIL.

The chain couples TRBV2 to TRBJ2-7; 7 bases agree with TRBD2. Per the germline V gene, CDR1 is SNHLY and CDR2 is FYNNEI. J was trimmed by 3 bases and V by 8 bases; bases with no gene match: 4. The CDR3 spans 12 residues. CDR3 residues: CASARTSYEQYF. CDR3 sequence (DNA): TGTGCCAGCGCCCGGACTAGCTACGAGCAGTACTTC.

The genes are TRBV9 and TRBJ1-2; possibly TRBD1 for D (5 bases). Trimming left V 6 bases short and J 10 bases short, with 25 bases between. The CDR3 is made up of 15 amino acids. Germline V CDR1 and CDR2: SGDLS, YYNGEE. For the CDR3, the DNA is TGTGCCAGCAAGGCAGGGCCCACGGGGCACTATTCCTACACCTTC. Its translation is CASKAGPTGHYSYTF.

The rearrangement joins TRBV15 to TRBJ2-7; D gene uncertain. CDR3 size: 14 residues. Germline-derived CDR1 and CDR2 are LNHNV and YYDKDF (reference sequence). The V gene lost 0 bases and the J gene lost 5 bases, with 11 bases spanning the gap. CDR3 amino acids: CATSRDRLWDEQYF. The CDR3 nucleotides read TGTGCCACCAGCAGAGACAGGCTTTGGGACGAGCAGTACTTC.

This chain connects TRBV2 to TRBJ2-3, with no clear D. Germline V CDR1 and CDR2: SNHLY, FYNNEI. The CDR3 contains 12 residues. V lost 2 bases and J 6 bases, leaving 6 bases between the germline ends. The CDR3 DNA follows: TGTGCCAGCAGTGAACAGTCTGATACGCAGTATTTT. Translated, it gives CASSEQSDTQYF.

This chain links TRBV28 with TRBJ1-5; D not certain. CDR1 MDHEN and CDR2 SYDVKM come from the germline V gene. The CDR3 contains 14 residues. V lost 3 bases to trimming and J lost 3 bases, with 9 bases between them. The CDR3 here is CASSLTGHNQPQHF. CDR3 sequence (DNA): TGTGCCAGCAGTTTGACGGGTCACAATCAGCCCCAGCATTTT.

A note on this clone: The sample carries other DNA sequences with the same CDR3. CDR3 nucleotide sequence: TGTGCCAGCAGCCCAGGGGCATACGAGCAGTACTTC. This codes for CASSPGAYEQYF. V and J are TRBV9 and TRBJ2-7, with D possibly being TRBD1 (6 bases). Trimming took 4 bases from V and 4 from J, leaving 9 bases between them. The CDR3 consists of 12 residues. The V gene's germline CDR1 is SGDLS and CDR2 YYNGEE. Using reference TRBV9 and TRBJ2-7 for the parts outside the CDR3, the full variable domain is DSGVTQTPKHLITATGQRVTLRCSPRSGDLSVYWYQQSLDQGLQFLIQYYNGEERAKGNILERFSAQQFPDLHSELNLSSLELGDSALYFCASSPGAYEQYFGPGTRLTVT.

This clone has only a few counts. The CDR3 coding sequence is TGTGCCAGCAGTTCAGGGGGCTGGAGCACTGAAGCTTTCTTT. Residues: CASSSGGWSTEAFF. The genes are TRBV27 and TRBJ1-1; 8 bases match TRBD1. This CDR3 has 14 residues. The ends lost 4 bases at V and 4 bases at J; junction bases unmatched: 5. CDR1 is MNHEY, CDR2 SMNVEV, per germline (reference sequence).

The V and J genes are TRBV18 and TRBJ2-7; 8 bases map to TRBD2. There are 16 residues in the CDR3. Germline values: CDR1 KGHSH, CDR2 LQKENI. V trimming: 0 bases; J trimming: 1 base; junction bases outside the gene matches: 5. CDR3 coding DNA: TGTGCCAGCTCACCACCCTCTAAGCGGGGGTCCTACGAGCAGTACTTC. It specifies CASSPPSKRGSYEQYF.

This sequence joins TRBV7-2 and TRBJ2-2, with D possibly TRBD2 on 6 matching bases. The V gene lost 8 bases and the J gene lost 7 bases, with 8 bases spanning the gap. Germline V gene sequence: CDR1 SGHTA, CDR2 FQGNSA. CDR3 size: 11 residues. The CDR3 is CASRGIGELFF. The CDR3 DNA is TGTGCCAGCCGGGGGATCGGGGAGCTGTTTTTT.

The V and J genes are TRBV5-5 and TRBJ2-7, with TRBD1 as a possible D gene (5 bases). CDR1 and CDR2 from the germline V gene are SGHKS and YYEKEE (reference sequence). Between the trimmed V and J ends, which lost 4 bases and 2 bases, there was a span of 19 bases. The CDR3 extends over 16 amino acids. This CDR3 is CASSHKDRDSTYEQYF. The CDR3 region has the DNA TGTGCCAGCAGCCACAAAGATCGAGACAGCACCTACGAGCAGTACTTC.

The chain joins TRBV28 to TRBJ2-4; TRBD2 matches 9 bases. This CDR3 spans 15 amino acids. Trimming at V came to 4 bases and at J to 5 bases, leaving 6 bases not matched to a gene. Per germline, CDR1 MDHEN and CDR2 SYDVKM. CDR3 in amino acids: CASSSPASGENIQYF. The CDR3 region has the DNA TGTGCCAGCAGTTCCCCGGCTAGCGGGGAAAACATTCAGTACTTC. The variable domain in full, completed from reference TRBV28 and TRBJ2-4, reads DVKVTQSSRYLVKRTGEKVFLECVQDMDHENMFWYRQDPGLGLRLIYFSYDVKMKEKGDIPEGYSVSREKKERFSLILESASTNQTSMYLCASSSPASGENIQYFGAGTRLSVL.

The genes are TRBV28 and TRBJ1-2; the D gene is possibly TRBD1 (5 bases). Germline V gene data show CDR1 as MDHEN and CDR2 as SYDVKM. CDR3 length: 16 residues. V shed 2 bases and J shed 5 bases, with 18 bases lying between them. The CDR3 DNA reads TGTGCCAGCAGTTTAGGGGGTGGAGGGGTTAATTATGGCTACACCTTC. Protein: CASSLGGGGVNYGYTF.

This chain joins TRBV29-1 and TRBJ2-5, with 7 bases that match TRBD2. This CDR3 is built from 13 residues. The germline CDR1 and CDR2 sequences are SQVTM and ANQGSEA. V lost 6 bases to trimming and J lost 4 bases; unmatched junction nucleotides: 8. CDR3 coding DNA: TGCAGCGTACTGAAGGGAGGGGCAGAGACCCAGTACTTC. Translation: CSVLKGGAETQYF.

The chain employs TRBV30 and TRBJ2-1; D not certain. Trimming took off 2 bases at V and 0 bases at J, with 11 bases between the two ends. Germline V lookup: CDR1 GTSNPN, CDR2 SVGIG (reference sequence). The CDR3 runs 15 residues. CDR3 residues: CAWSHARYSYNEQFF. In DNA form, the CDR3 reads TGTGCCTGGAGTCACGCCAGGTACTCCTACAATGAGCAGTTCTTC.

V and J are TRBV4-2 and TRBJ2-1, with D possibly being TRBD2 (5 bases). The CDR3 is 15 residues long. V was shortened by 1 base and J by 2 bases, with 9 bases between the two germline ends. Germline V gives CDR1 LGHNA, CDR2 YNFKEQ. DNA for the CDR3: TGTGCCAGCAGCCAAGTAGCGAATGCCTACAATGAGCAGTTCTTC. It encodes CASSQVANAYNEQFF.

The V call is TRBV7-2, the J call TRBJ1-3; D remains ambiguous. The CDR3 extends over 15 amino acids. Per germline, CDR1 SGHTA and CDR2 FQGNSA. The V gene lost 1 base and the J gene lost 4 bases, with 11 bases spanning the gap. The CDR3 is CASSLEPPPGNTIYF. CDR3 nucleotides: TGTGCCAGCAGCTTAGAACCTCCGCCGGGAAACACCATATATTTT.

This clone was counted a single time. This sequence joins TRBV4-1 and TRBJ2-1, with D possibly being TRBD1 or TRBD2 (5 bases each). The V gene's germline CDR1 is MGHRA and CDR2 YSYEKL. Trimming pared 4 bases from V and 5 bases from J, leaving 9 bases between. CDR3 size: 13 residues. The CDR3 here is CASSRDADNEQFF. In nucleotides, the CDR3 is TGCGCCAGCAGCCGGGACGCCGACAATGAGCAGTTCTTC.